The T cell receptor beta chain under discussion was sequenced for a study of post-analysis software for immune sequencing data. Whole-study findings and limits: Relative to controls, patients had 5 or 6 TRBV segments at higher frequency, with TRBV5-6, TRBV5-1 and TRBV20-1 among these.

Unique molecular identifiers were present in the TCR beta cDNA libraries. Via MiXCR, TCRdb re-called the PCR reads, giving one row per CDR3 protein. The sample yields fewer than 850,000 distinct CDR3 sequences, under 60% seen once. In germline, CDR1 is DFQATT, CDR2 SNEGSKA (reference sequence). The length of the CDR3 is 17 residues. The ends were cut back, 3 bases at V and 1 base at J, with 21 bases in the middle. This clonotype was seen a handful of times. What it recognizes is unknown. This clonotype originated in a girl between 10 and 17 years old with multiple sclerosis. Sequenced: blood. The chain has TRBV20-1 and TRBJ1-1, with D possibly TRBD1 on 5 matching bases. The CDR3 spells CSARQTGGNGKNTEAFF. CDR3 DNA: TGCAGTGCTAGGCAAACAGGAGGCAACGGCAAGAACACTGAAGCTTTCTTT.